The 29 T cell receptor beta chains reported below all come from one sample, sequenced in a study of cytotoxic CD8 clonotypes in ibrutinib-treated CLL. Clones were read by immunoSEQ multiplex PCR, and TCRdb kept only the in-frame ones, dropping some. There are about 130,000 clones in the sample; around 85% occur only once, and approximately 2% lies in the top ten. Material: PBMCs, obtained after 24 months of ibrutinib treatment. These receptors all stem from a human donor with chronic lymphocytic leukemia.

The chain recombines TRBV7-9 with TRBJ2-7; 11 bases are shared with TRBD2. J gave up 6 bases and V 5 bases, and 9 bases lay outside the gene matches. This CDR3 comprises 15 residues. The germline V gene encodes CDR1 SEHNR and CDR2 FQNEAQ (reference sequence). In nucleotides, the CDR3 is TGTGCCAGCAGCGAGCCCGGGACTAGCGGTTTCGAGCAGTACTTC. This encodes CASSEPGTSGFEQYF. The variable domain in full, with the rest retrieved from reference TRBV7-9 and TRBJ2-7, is DTGVSQNPRHKITKRGQNVTFRCDPISEHNRLYWYRQTLGQGPEFLTYFQNEAQLEKSRLLSDRFSAERPKGSFSTLEIQRTEQGDSAMYLCASSEPGTSGFEQYFGPGTRLTVT.

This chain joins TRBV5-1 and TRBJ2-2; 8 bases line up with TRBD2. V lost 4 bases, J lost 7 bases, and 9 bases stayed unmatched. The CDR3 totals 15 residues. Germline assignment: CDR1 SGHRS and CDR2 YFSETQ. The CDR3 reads CASSPWIAGSGELFF. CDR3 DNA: TGCGCCAGCAGCCCCTGGATAGCGGGAAGCGGGGAGCTGTTTTTT. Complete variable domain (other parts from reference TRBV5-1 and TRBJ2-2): KAGVTQTPRYLIKTRGQQVTLSCSPISGHRSVSWYQQTPGQGLQFLFEYFSETQRNKGNFPGRFSGRQFSNSRSEMNVSTLELGDSALYLCASSPWIAGSGELFFGEGSRLTVL.

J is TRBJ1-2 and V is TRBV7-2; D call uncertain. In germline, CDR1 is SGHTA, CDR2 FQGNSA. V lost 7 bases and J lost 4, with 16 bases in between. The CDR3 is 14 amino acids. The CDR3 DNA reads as TGTGCCAGCATGCCGGACGTTTTTGGCTATGGCTACACCTTC. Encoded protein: CASMPDVFGYGYTF.

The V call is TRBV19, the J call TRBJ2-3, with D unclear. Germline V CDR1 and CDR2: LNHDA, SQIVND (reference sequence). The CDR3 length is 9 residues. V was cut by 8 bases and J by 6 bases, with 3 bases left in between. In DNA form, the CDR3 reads TGTGCCAGTGGGGATACGCAGTATTTT. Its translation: CASGDTQYF.

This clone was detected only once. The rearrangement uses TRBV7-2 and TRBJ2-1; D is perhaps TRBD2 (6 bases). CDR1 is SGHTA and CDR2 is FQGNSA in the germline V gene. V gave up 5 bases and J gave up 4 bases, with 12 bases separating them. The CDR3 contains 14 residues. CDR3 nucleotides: TGTGCCAGCAGCGGCGGGACCTCATACAATGAGCAGTTCTTC. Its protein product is CASSGGTSYNEQFF.

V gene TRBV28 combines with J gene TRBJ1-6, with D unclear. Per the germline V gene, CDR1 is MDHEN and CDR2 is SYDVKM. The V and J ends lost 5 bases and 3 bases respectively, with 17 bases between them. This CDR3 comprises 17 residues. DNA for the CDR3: TGTGCCAGCAGTCCCCTTGGGTTTGGTGACTATAATTCACCCCTCCACTTT. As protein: CASSPLGFGDYNSPLHF.

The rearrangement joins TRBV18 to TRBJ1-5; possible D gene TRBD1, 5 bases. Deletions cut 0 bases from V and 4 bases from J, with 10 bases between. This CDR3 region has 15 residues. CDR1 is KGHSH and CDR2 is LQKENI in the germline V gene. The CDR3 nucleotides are TGTGCCAGCTCACCACCTGGACGGGGGAATCAGCCCCAGCATTTT. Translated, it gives CASSPPGRGNQPQHF.

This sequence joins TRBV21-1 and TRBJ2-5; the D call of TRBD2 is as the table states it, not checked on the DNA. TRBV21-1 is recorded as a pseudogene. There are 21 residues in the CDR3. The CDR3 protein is CATLGRTSGRKLSLNQETQYF. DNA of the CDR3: TGTGCCACACTAGGGCGGACTAGCGGGAGAAAGTTGTCGCTAAACCAAGAGACCCAGTACTTC.

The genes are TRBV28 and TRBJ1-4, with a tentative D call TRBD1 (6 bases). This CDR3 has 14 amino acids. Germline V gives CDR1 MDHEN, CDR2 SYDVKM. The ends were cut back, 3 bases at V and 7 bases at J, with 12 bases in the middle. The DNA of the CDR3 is TGTGCCAGCAGTTTTGGGGGGGCGGTTGAAAAACTGTTTTTT. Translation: CASSFGGAVEKLFF.

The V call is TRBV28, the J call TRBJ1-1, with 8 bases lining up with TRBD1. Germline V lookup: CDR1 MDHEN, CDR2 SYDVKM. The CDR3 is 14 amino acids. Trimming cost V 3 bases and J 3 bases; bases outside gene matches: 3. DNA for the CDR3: TGTGCCAGCAGTTTCACAGGGGGAGACACTGAAGCTTTCTTT. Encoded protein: CASSFTGGDTEAFF.

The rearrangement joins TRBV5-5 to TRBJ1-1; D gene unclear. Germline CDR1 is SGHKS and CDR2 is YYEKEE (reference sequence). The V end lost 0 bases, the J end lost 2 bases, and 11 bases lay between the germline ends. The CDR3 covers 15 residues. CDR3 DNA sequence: TGTGCCAGCAGCTTGGGGTTAGTGGAAAACACTGAAGCTTTCTTT. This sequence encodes CASSLGLVENTEAFF.

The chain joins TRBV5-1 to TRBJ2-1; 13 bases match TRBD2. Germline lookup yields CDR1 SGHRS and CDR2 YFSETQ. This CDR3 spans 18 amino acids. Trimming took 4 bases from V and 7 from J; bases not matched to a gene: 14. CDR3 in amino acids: CASSLVVRTSGSTNEQFF. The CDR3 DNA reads TGCGCCAGCAGCCTAGTTGTGCGGACTAGCGGGAGTACAAATGAGCAGTTCTTC.

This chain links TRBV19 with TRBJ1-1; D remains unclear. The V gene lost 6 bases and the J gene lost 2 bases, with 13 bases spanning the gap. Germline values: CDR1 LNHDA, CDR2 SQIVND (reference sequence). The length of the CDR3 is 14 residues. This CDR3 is CASSRDLINTEAFF. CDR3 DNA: TGTGCCAGTAGCCGAGATCTAATTAACACTGAAGCTTTCTTT.

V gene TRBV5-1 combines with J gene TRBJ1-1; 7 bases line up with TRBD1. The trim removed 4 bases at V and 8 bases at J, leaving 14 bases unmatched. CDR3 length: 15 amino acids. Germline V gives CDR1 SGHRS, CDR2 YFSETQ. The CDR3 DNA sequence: TGCGCCAGCAGCCCAAAGACAGGGAAACCCCCCGAAGCTTTCTTT. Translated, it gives CASSPKTGKPPEAFF. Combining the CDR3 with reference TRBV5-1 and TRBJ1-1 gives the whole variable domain KAGVTQTPRYLIKTRGQQVTLSCSPISGHRSVSWYQQTPGQGLQFLFEYFSETQRNKGNFPGRFSGRQFSNSRSEMNVSTLELGDSALYLCASSPKTGKPPEAFFGQGTRLTVV.

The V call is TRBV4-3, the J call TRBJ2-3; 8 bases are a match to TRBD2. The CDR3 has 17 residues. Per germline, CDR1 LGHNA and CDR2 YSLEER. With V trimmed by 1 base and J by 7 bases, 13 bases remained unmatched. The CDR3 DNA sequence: TGCGCCAGCAGCCAAGTGGGTGGACGATCTAGCGGGTATACGCAGTATTTT. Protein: CASSQVGGRSSGYTQYF.

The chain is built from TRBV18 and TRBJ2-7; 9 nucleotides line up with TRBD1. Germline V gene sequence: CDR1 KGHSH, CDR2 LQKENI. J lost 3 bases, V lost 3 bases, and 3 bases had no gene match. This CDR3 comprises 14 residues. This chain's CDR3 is CASSPGQGIYEQYF. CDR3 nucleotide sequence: TGTGCCAGCTCACCGGGACAGGGTATCTACGAGCAGTACTTC.

The chain's CDR3 is CASRHGQFNSPLHF. DNA of the CDR3: TGTGCCAGCAGGCACGGACAGTTCAATTCACCCCTCCACTTT. V is TRBV6-6 and J is TRBJ1-6, with a weak D call TRBD1 (6 bases). This CDR3 region has 14 residues. The V end was cut by 6 bases, the J end by 7 bases, with 13 bases between. CDR1 and CDR2 from the germline V gene are MNHNY and SVGAGI (reference sequence).

The CDR3 loop reads CASSVVGQKGEQYF. The CDR3 nucleotides read TGTGCCAGCAGCGTAGTTGGGCAAAAAGGGGAGCAGTACTTC. J is TRBJ2-7 and V is TRBV9, with no clear D. Germline V gives CDR1 SGDLS, CDR2 YYNGEE. Trimming removed 0 bases from V and 7 bases from J, with 14 bases in between. The CDR3 loop spans 14 amino acids.

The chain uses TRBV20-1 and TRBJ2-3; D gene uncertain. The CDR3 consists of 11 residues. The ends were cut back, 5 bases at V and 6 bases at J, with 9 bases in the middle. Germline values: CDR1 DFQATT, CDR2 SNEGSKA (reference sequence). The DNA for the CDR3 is TGCAGTGCTCTACCTGTGGATACGCAGTATTTT. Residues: CSALPVDTQYF.

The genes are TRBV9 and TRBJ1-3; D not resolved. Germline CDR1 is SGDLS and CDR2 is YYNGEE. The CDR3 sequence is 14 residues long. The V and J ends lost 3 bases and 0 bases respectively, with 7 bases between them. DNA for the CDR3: TGTGCCAGCAGCGGTACAGACTCTGGAAACACCATATATTTT. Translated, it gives CASSGTDSGNTIYF. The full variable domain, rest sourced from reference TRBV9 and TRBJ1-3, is DSGVTQTPKHLITATGQRVTLRCSPRSGDLSVYWYQQSLDQGLQFLIQYYNGEERAKGNILERFSAQQFPDLHSELNLSSLELGDSALYFCASSGTDSGNTIYFGEGSWLTVV.

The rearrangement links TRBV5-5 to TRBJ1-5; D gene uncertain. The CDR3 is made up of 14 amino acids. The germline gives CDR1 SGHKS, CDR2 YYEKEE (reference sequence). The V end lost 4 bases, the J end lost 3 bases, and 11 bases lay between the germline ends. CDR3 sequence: CASSRNPSNQPQHF. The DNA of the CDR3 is TGTGCCAGCAGCCGAAACCCATCCAATCAGCCCCAGCATTTT. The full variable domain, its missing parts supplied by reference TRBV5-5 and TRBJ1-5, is DAGVTQSPTHLIKTRGQQVTLRCSPISGHKSVSWYQQVLGQGPQFIFQYYEKEERGRGNFPDRFSARQFPNYSSELNVNALLLGDSALYLCASSRNPSNQPQHFGDGTRLSIL.

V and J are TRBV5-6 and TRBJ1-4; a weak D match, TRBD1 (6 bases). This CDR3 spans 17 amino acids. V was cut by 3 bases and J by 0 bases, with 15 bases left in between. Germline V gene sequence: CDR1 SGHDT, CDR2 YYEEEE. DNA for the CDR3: TGTGCCAGCAGCTCATTGGGGGCATACGCAACTAATGAAAAACTGTTTTTT. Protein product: CASSSLGAYATNEKLFF.

Here the CDR3 DNA reads TGCGCCAGCAGCCAAACAGGGGGGGAAGAGACCCAGTACTTC. Protein product: CASSQTGGEETQYF. The chain employs TRBV5-1 and TRBJ2-5; a weak D match, TRBD1 (8 bases). Germline V CDR1 and CDR2: SGHRS, YFSETQ. Between the trimmed V and J ends, which lost 4 bases and 3 bases, there was a span of 13 bases. CDR3 length: 14 amino acids.

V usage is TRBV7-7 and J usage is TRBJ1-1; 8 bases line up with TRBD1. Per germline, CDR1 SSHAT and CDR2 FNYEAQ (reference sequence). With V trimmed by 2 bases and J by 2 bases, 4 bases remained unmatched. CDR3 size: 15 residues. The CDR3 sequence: CASSLITGGNTEAFF. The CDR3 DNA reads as TGTGCCAGCAGCTTAATCACAGGGGGAAACACTGAAGCTTTCTTT.

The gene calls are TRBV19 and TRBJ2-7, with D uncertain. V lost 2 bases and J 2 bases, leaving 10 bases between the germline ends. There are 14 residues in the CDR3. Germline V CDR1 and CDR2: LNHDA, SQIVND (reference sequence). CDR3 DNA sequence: TGTGCCAGTAGTATAAAATTGAAGGCCTACGAGCAGTACTTC. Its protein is CASSIKLKAYEQYF.

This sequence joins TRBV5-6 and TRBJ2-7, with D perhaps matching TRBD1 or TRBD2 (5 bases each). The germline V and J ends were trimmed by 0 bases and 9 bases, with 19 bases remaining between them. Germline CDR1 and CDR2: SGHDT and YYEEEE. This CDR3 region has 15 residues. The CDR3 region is CASSLVGPGDVWQYF. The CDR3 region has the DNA TGTGCCAGCAGCTTGGTGGGCCCTGGGGACGTTTGGCAGTACTTC.

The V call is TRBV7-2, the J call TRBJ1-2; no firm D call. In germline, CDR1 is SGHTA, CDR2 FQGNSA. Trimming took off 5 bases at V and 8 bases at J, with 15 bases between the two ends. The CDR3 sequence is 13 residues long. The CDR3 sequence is CASSQTPGVGYTF. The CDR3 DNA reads TGTGCCAGCAGCCAAACCCCCGGGGTGGGCTACACCTTC. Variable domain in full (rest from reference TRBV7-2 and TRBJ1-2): GAGVSQSPSNKVTEKGKDVELRCDPISGHTALYWYRQSLGQGLEFLIYFQGNSAPDKSGLPSDRFSAERTGGSVSTLTIQRTQQEDSAVYLCASSQTPGVGYTFGSGTRLTVV.

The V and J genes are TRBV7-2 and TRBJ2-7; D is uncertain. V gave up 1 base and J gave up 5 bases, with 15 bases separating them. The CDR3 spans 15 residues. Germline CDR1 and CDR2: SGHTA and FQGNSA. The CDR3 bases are TGTGCCAGCAGCTTAGACATACTAAAATCCCACGAGCAGTACTTC. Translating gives CASSLDILKSHEQYF.

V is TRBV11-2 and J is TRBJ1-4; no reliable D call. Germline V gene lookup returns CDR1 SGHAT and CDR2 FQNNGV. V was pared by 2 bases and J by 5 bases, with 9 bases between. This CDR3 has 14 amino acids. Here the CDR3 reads CASSLHQLNEKLFF. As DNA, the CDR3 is TGTGCCAGCAGCTTACATCAGCTAAATGAAAAACTGTTTTTT.